This T cell receptor beta chain was found in a study of human T cells and chemical hapten exposure. Background on the study: TCR yields per sample varied mostly from small pooled library volume differences.

Regarding this clonotype: The antigen is not known.

Study-wide findings and caveats: After DPC sensitization, TCRs above 1 in 1000 frequency showed no change.

Time point defined: healthy volunteer bleed at 2 weeks. Unfractionated whole blood was the source of the extracted total RNA. The germline V gene encodes CDR1 SGHDN and CDR2 FVKESK. The CDR3 runs to 17 residues. Deletions cut 4 bases from V and 0 bases from J, with 17 bases between. Single cDNA molecules in the library carried unique molecular identifiers attached during preparation. Authors' analysis steps: Sample TCR counts, which ranged from 23,224 to 690,600, had a median of roughly 99,000. TCRdb re-called the RACE reads with MiXCR, one entry per CDR3 protein. The V and J calls follow TCRdb's processing rather than the paper's. In the table there are around 130,000 distinct CDR3 sequences, around 8.2% of which are singletons.

The sequence came from a male donor in good health. Some clones in this sample may be carry-over from other donors' samples. Sequences were obtained from whole blood. J is TRBJ2-3 and V is TRBV14, with a tentative D call TRBD1 (7 bases). CDR3 sequence (DNA): TGTGCCAGCAGCCCTCAACGGGGGACAGCTAGCACAGATACGCAGTATTTT. Translated, it gives CASSPQRGTASTDTQYF.